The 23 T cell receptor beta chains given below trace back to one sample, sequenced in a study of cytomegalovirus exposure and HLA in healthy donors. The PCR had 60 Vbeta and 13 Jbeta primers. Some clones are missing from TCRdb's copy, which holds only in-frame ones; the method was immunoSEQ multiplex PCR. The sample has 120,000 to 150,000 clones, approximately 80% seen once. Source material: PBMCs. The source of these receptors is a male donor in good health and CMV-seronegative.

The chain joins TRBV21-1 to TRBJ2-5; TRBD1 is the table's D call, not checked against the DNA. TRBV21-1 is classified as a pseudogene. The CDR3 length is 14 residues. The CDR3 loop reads CASRWDSALETQYF. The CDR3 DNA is TGTGCCAGTCGTTGGGACAGTGCTCTGGAGACCCAGTACTTC.

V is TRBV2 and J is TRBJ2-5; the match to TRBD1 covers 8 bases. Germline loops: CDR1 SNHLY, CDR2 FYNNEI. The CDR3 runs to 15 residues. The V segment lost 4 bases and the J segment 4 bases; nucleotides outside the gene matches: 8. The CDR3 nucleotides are TGTGCCAGCAGTGCCGACAGGGGTGAGGGAGAGACCCAGTACTTC. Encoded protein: CASSADRGEGETQYF.

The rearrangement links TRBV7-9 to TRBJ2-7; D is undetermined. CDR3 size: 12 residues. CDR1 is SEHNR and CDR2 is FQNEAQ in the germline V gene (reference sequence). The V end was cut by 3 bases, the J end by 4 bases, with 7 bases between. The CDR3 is CASSFNWYEQYF. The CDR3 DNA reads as TGTGCCAGCAGCTTTAACTGGTACGAGCAGTACTTC. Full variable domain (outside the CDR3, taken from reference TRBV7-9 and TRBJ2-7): DTGVSQNPRHKITKRGQNVTFRCDPISEHNRLYWYRQTLGQGPEFLTYFQNEAQLEKSRLLSDRFSAERPKGSFSTLEIQRTEQGDSAMYLCASSFNWYEQYFGPGTRLTVT.

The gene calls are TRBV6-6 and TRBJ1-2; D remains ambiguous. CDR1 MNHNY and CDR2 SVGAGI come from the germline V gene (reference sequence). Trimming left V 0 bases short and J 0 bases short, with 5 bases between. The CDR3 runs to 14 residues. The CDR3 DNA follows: TGTGCCAGCAGTTACTCTACACCTAACTATGGCTACACCTTC. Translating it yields CASSYSTPNYGYTF.

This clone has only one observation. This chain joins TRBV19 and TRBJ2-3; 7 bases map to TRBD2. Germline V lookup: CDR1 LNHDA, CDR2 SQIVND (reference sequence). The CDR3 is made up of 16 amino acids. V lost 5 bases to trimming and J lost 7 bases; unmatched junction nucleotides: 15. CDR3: CASSFAGTNRPNTQYF. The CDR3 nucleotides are TGTGCCAGTAGTTTCGCCGGGACTAACCGTCCGAATACGCAGTATTTT.

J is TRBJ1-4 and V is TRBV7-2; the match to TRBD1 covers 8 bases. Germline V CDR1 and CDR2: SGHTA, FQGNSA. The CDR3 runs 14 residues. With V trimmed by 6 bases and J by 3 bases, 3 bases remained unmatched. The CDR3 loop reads CASRPGGSNEKLFF. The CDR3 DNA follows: TGTGCCAGCAGACCAGGGGGCTCTAATGAAAAACTGTTTTTT.

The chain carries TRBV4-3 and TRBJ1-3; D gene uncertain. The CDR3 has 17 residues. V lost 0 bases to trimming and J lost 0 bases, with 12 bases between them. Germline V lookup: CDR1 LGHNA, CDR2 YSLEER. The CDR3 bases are TGCGCCAGCAGCCAAGATTTCTCTACTGTCTCTGGAAACACCATATATTTT. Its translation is CASSQDFSTVSGNTIYF.

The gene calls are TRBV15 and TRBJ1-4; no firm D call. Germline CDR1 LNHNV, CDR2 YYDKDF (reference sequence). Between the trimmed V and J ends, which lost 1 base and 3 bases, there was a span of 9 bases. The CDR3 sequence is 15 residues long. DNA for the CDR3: TGTGCCACCAGCAGAGGGGGAGCCTCTAATGAAAAACTGTTTTTT. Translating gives CATSRGGASNEKLFF. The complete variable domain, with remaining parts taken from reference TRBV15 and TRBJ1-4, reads DAMVIQNPRYQVTQFGKPVTLSCSQTLNHNVMYWYQQKSSQAPKLLFHYYDKDFNNEADTPDNFQSRRPNTSFCFLDIRSPGLGDTAMYLCATSRGGASNEKLFFGSGTQLSVL.

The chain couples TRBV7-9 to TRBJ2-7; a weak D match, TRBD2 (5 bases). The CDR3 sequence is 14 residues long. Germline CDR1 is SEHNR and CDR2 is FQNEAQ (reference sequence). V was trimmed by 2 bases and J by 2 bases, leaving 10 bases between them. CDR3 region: CASSLMDGAYEQYF. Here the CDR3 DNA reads TGTGCCAGCAGCTTAATGGACGGGGCCTACGAGCAGTACTTC.

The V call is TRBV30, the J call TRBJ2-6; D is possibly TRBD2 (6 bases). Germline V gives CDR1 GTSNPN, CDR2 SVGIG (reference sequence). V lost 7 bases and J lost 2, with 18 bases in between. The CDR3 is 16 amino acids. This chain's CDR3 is CASRRRGTTGANVLTF. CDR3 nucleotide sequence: TGTGCCTCCCGAAGGCGGGGCACCACTGGGGCCAACGTCCTGACTTTC.

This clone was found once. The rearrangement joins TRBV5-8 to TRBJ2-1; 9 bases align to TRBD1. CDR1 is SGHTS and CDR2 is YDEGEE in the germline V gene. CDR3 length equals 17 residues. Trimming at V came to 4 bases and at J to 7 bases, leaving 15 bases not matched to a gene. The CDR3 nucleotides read TGTGCCAGCAGCCTACCAAACAGGGGGCATCAGTCGAATGAGCAGTTCTTC. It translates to CASSLPNRGHQSNEQFF. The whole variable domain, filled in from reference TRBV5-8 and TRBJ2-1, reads EAGVTQSPTHLIKTRGQQATLRCSPISGHTSVYWYQQALGLGLQFLLWYDEGEERNRGNFPPRFSGRQFPNYSSELNVNALELEDSALYLCASSLPNRGHQSNEQFFGPGTRLTVL.

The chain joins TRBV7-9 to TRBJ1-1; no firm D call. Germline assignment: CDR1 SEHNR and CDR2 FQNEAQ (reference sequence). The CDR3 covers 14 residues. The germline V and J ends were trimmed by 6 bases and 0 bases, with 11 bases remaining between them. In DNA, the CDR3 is TGTGCCAGCAGGCACAGAGACATGAACACTGAAGCTTTCTTT. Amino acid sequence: CASRHRDMNTEAFF.

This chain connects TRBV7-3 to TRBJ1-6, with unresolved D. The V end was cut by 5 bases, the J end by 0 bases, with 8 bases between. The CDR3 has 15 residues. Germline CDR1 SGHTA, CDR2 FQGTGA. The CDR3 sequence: CASSRESSYNSPLHF. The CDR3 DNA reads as TGTGCCAGCAGCCGAGAGAGCTCCTATAATTCACCCCTCCACTTT.

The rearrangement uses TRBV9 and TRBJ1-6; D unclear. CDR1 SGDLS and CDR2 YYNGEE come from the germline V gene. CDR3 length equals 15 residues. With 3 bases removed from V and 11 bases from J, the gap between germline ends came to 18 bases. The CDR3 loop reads CASSASHGSGAPLHF. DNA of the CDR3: TGTGCCAGCAGCGCCTCGCACGGATCCGGGGCACCCCTCCACTTT.

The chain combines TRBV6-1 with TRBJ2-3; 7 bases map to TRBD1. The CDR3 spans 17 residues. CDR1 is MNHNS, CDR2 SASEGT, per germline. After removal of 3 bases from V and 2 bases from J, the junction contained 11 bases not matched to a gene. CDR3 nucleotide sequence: TGTGCCAGCAGTGAGCTACAGGGGTTTCCCCACACAGATACGCAGTATTTT. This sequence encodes CASSELQGFPHTDTQYF.

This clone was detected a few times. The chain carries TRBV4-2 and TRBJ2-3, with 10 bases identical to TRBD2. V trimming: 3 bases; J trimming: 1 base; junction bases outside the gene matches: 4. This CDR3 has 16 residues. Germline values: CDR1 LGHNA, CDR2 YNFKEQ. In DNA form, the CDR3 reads TGTGCCAGCAGCCATTCTCTAGCGGGGGGCACAGATACGCAGTATTTT. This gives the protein CASSHSLAGGTDTQYF.

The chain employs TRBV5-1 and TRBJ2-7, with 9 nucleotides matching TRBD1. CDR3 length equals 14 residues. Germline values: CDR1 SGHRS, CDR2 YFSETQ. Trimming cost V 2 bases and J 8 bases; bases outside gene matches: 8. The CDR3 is CASSFGTGLDKQYF. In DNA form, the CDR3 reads TGCGCCAGCAGCTTCGGGACAGGGCTCGACAAGCAGTACTTC.

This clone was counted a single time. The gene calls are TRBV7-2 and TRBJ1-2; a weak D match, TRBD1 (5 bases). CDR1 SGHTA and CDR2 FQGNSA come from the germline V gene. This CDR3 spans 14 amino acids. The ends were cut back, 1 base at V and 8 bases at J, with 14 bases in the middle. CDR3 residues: CASSLEQGPYGYTF. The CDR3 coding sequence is TGTGCCAGCAGCTTAGAGCAGGGCCCCTACGGCTACACCTTC.

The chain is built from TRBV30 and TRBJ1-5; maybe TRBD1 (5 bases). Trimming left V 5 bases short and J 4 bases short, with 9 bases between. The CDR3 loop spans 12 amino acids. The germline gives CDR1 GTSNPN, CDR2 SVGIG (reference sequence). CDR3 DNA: TGTGCCTGGGGGCAGGGAAATCAGCCCCAGCATTTT. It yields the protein CAWGQGNQPQHF.

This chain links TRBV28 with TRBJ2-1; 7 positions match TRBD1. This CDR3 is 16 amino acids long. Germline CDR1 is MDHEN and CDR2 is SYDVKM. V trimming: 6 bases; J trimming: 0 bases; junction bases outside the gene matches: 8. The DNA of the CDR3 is TGTGCCAGCAGCCCAAAGACAGGGATCTCCTACAATGAGCAGTTCTTC. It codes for CASSPKTGISYNEQFF.

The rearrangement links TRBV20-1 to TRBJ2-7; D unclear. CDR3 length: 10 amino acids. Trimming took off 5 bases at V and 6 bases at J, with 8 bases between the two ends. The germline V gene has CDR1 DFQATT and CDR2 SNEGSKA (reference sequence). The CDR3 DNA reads TGCAGTGCTTTGCTCGGCGAGCAGTACTTC. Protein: CSALLGEQYF.

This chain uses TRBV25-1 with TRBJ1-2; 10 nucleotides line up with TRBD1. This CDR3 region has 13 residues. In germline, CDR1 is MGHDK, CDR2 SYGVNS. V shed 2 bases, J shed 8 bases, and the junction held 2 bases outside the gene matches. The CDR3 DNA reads TGTGCCAGCAGTGAAGACAGGGGGCAAGGCTACACCTTC. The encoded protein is CASSEDRGQGYTF.

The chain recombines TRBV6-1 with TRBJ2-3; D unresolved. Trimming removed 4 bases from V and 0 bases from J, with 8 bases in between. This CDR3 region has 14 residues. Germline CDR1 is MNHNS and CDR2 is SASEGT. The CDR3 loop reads CASSVQSSTDTQYF. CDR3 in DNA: TGTGCCAGCAGTGTACAGTCTAGCACAGATACGCAGTATTTT.